This T cell receptor (beta chain) was retrieved from a study of T-cell reconstitution after alpha-beta-depleted transplantation in children. This sample's TCRbeta library carried unique molecular identifier barcodes. Using its own MiXCR run on the PCR reads, TCRdb lists one record per CDR3 protein. The sample records a few hundred thousand distinct CDR3 sequences, over 10% being singletons. The CDR3 covers 14 residues. V lost 5 bases and J 10 bases, leaving 19 bases between the germline ends. Germline V CDR1 and CDR2: SGHRS, YFSETQ. This clonotype has ten or more counts. Specimen: PBMCs, mostly from graft donor cells, collected 360 days after TCRalphabeta/CD19-depleted stem cell transplant. The sequence came from a male patient younger than 18 who had a stem cell transplant for acute myeloid leukemia, so the T cells may come from the graft donor. J is TRBJ2-1 and V is TRBV5-1, with D possibly TRBD1 on 6 matching bases. Here the CDR3 reads CASSRTDFDSEQFF. For the CDR3, the DNA is TGCGCCAGCAGTCGGACAGACTTCGACAGCGAGCAGTTCTTC.